This TCR beta chain was profiled in a study of a mutant IDH1 vaccine in newly diagnosed glioma. The overall study: Previous care, which was radiotherapy, temozolomide, or both, most often involved both. Study results and limitations: Among top peripheral T cell clonotypes, changes seemed unrelated to pseudoprogression.

Sample time point: baseline, week 1 (first vaccination visit). This sample's treatment: pre-vaccination baseline after standard-of-care therapy. New IDH1-mutant, ATRX-lost WHO grade 3 or 4 astrocytomas occurred in donors. As concerns this clone: Its specificity is not known.

Sequenced by immunoSEQ multiplex PCR; TCRdb stores in-frame clones only, minus some. This repertoire shows fewer than 40,000 clones, approximately 80% found once; its top ten account for under 25%. The clonotype was recovered from a man in his thirties or forties with glioma. Sample: PBMCs, taken from a glioma patient treated with radiotherapy, temozolomide or both.

This CDR3 is CASGLISGGNTIYF. CDR3 in DNA: TGTGCCAGCGGCCTGATTTCAGGGGGAAACACCATATATTTT. The V and J genes are TRBV5-4 and TRBJ1-3, with D tentatively TRBD1 (5 bases). The CDR3 has 14 residues. V gave up 7 bases and J gave up 4 bases, with 15 bases separating them. From germline, CDR1 is SGHNT and CDR2 YYREEE (reference sequence).